This paragraph covers one T cell receptor (beta chain) sequence. Antigen: not known. The repertoire was sequenced with immunoSEQ multiplex PCR; TCRdb's copy has only in-frame clones and lacks some. The sample gives over 100,000 clones, around 93% of which show up once; 7% to 9% is in the top ten. Trimming cost V 4 bases and J 8 bases; bases outside gene matches: 5. Germline-derived CDR1 and CDR2 are SGHRS and YFSETQ. This CDR3 comprises 14 residues. The data originate from a study of T cell responses to AZD1222 COVID-19 vaccine. Study-level information: Second-dose groups at about 4 or about 12 weeks were pooled. Notes on the study in general: Targeting of unmutated variant regions was reportedly seen in nearly half of spike-specific TCRs. There were vaccine-associated CD4 TCRs across spike, dominant at 160-218 and 743-854. Repertoire collection took place solely once the T cell response had peaked.

This rearrangement joins TRBV5-1 to TRBJ1-3, with TRBD1 matching over 11 bases. The material sequenced was peripheral blood, taken on day 0 of AZD1222 vaccination. This receptor was identified in an adult in good health. Here the CDR3 reads CASSHGTGGDTIYF. The DNA of the CDR3 is TGCGCCAGCAGCCATGGGACAGGGGGTGACACCATATATTTT. Supplemented by reference TRBV5-1 and TRBJ1-3, the full variable domain reads KAGVTQTPRYLIKTRGQQVTLSCSPISGHRSVSWYQQTPGQGLQFLFEYFSETQRNKGNFPGRFSGRQFSNSRSEMNVSTLELGDSALYLCASSHGTGGDTIYFGEGSWLTVV.